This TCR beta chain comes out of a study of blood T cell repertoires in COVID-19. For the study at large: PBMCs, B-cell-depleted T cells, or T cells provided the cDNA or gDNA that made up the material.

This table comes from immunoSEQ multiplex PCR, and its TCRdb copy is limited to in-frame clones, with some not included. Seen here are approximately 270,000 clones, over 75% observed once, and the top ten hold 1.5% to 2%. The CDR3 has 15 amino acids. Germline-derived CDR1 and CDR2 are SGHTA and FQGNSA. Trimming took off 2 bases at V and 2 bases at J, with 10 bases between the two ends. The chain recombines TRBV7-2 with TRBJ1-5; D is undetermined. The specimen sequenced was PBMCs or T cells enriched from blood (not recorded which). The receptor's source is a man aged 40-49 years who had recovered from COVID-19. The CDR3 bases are TGTGCCAGCAGCTTACGGACGAGGGGCAATCAGCCCCAGCATTTT. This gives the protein CASSLRTRGNQPQHF.